This is a list of T cell receptor beta chains from one sample in a study of T cells after yellow fever vaccination. TCRdb redid the calling of the 5' RACE reads with MiXCR, one entry per CDR3 protein. The data contain 40,000 to 50,000 distinct CDR3 sequences, 5% to 7% of them seen just once; the ten biggest clones take up more than 9%. The sequences come from PBMCs, either bulk or a sorted T-cell subset (CD4+, CD8+, memory, or dextramer-sorted; not recorded which), collected 45 days after the yellow fever booster vaccination. The receptor set was obtained from a man aged 25-45 years who received the YFV17D yellow fever vaccine. CDR3s include the opening cysteine and the closing phenylalanine or tryptophan. D genes are given only for firm matches. Clone size appears in some rows only: once, few, many, or a class for an expanded clone.

size,V,J,length,D,DNA,CDR3
NA,TRBV7-8,TRBJ2-7,15,TRBD1,TGTGCCAGCAGCCCGGTGGACAGGGGCGTTGGGGAGCAGTACTTC,CASSPVDRGVGEQYF
many,TRBV20-1,TRBJ2-1,13,NA,TGCAGTGCTAGAGAGGCCTCCTACAATGAGCAGTTCTTC,CSAREASYNEQFF
NA,TRBV7-2,TRBJ2-1,16,TRBD2,TGTGCCAGCAGCTCAAGGCGCGGGAGAGGGTTGAATGAGCAGTTCTTC,CASSSRRGRGLNEQFF
NA,TRBV7-2,TRBJ2-2,16,NA,TGTGCCAGCAGCTTAGGTAGAGGGGGAAACACCGGGGAGCTGTTTTTT,CASSLGRGGNTGELFF
few,TRBV29-1,TRBJ2-1,12,TRBD2,TGCAGCGTTGGGCTAGCGGGCGGTGAGCAGTTCTTC,CSVGLAGGEQFF
many,TRBV5-1,TRBJ2-7,13,NA,TGCGCCAGCAGCTTGGCTTCCTCCTACGAGCAGTACTTC,CASSLASSYEQYF
many,TRBV7-2,TRBJ2-7,13,TRBD2,TGTGCCAGCAGCCCGGGACTAGGTTACGAGCAGTACTTC,CASSPGLGYEQYF
few,TRBV7-2,TRBJ1-5,12,NA,TGTGCCAGCAGCTTAGGGGGGCAGCCCCAGCATTTT,CASSLGGQPQHF
few,TRBV20-1,TRBJ1-1,14,NA,TGCAGTCCCCTCTACCGGGGGGCCGGCACTGAAGCTTTCTTT,CSPLYRGAGTEAFF
many,TRBV18,TRBJ1-4,13,NA,TGTGCCAGCAAAGGACAGACACTTGAGGAACTGTTTTTT,CASKGQTLEELFF
few,TRBV7-2,TRBJ2-7,16,NA,TGTGCCAGCAGCTTAGGGGGTGCTGGCTATGTGGGCGGGCAGTACTTC,CASSLGGAGYVGGQYF
many,TRBV12-3/TRBV12-4,TRBJ2-5,13,NA,TGTGCCAGCATCCACCCCTCGGAGGAGACCCAGTACTTC,CASIHPSEETQYF
many,TRBV20-1,TRBJ1-2,13,NA,TGCAGTGCTGAGAGGACAGACACCTATGGCTACACCTTC,CSAERTDTYGYTF
many,TRBV10-1,TRBJ2-7,15,NA,TGCGCCAGCAGGGCCTGGGCACGGAGCTCCTACGAGCAGTACTTC,CASRAWARSSYEQYF
few,TRBV5-1,TRBJ2-3,14,NA,TGCGCCAGCAGCTTAGGTGAACCCACAGATACGCAGTATTTT,CASSLGEPTDTQYF
many,TRBV4-3,TRBJ2-7,15,TRBD2,TGCGCCAGCAGCCAAGATGGTACTCCTAGCGGAGAGCAGTACTTC,CASSQDGTPSGEQYF
many,TRBV9,TRBJ2-5,14,NA,TGTGCCAGCAGCGTAGCCACCTACGGGGAGACCCAGTACTTC,CASSVATYGETQYF
many,TRBV9,TRBJ2-7,15,NA,TGTGCCAGCAGCGTAGGGGTACAGAACTCCTACGAGCAGTACTTC,CASSVGVQNSYEQYF
many,TRBV27,TRBJ2-5,13,TRBD1,TGTGCCAGCAGTTTCACAGGGGGTGAGACCCAGTACTTC,CASSFTGGETQYF
many,TRBV20-1,TRBJ1-5,11,NA,TGCAGTGCTAGCCTTGGTCAGCCCCAGCATTTT,CSASLGQPQHF
many,TRBV6-5,TRBJ2-7,16,TRBD1,TGTGCCAGCATTACTTACTCCGGGACAGGGGGCTACGAGCAGTACTTC,CASITYSGTGGYEQYF
NA,TRBV20-1,TRBJ2-5,14,NA,TGCAGTGCTAGTTCCTGGGCCGAAGAAGAGACCCAGTACTTC,CSASSWAEEETQYF
many,TRBV6-2/TRBV6-3,TRBJ2-1,10,NA,TGTGCCAGTTACTTGGGAGGTTTGTTCTTC,CASYLGGLFF
few,TRBV3-1,TRBJ1-3,15,NA,TGTGCCAGCAGATTAGCCATCTCCCCGAGAAACACCATATATTTT,CASRLAISPRNTIYF
many,TRBV7-9,TRBJ2-1,15,TRBD1,TGTGCCAGCAGCTTAATAGGACAGGGGGGGAATGAGCAGTTCTTC,CASSLIGQGGNEQFF
many,TRBV28,TRBJ2-2,14,TRBD2,TGTGCCATCCTAGCGGGGGTTAACACCGGGGAGCTGTTTTTT,CAILAGVNTGELFF
NA,TRBV4-3,TRBJ2-3,12,TRBD1,TGCGCCAGCGGGGACCGAGACAGGGGGTTAAATTTT,CASGDRDRGLNF
many,TRBV12-3/TRBV12-4,TRBJ2-7,16,NA,TGTGCCAGCACTCAGGGGCCCCTGTCTCTCTCCTACGAGCAGTACTTC,CASTQGPLSLSYEQYF
NA,TRBV12-3/TRBV12-4,TRBJ2-2,18,TRBD1,TGTGCCAGCAGTTTTCCGCGGAGGACAGGGTTCGGGACCGGGGAGCTGTTTTTT,CASSFPRRTGFGTGELFF